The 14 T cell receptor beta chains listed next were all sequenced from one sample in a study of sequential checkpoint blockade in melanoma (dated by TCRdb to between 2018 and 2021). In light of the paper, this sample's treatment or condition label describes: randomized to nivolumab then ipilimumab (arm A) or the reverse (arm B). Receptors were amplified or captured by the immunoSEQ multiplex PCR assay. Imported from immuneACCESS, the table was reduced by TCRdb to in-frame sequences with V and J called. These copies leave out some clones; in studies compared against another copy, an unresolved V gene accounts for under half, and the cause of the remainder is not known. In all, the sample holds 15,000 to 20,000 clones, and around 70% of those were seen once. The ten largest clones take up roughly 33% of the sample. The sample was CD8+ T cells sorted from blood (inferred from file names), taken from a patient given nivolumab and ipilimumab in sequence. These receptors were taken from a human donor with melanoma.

CDR3: CASSAQGRATNEKLFF. CDR3 DNA sequence: TGTGCCAGCAGCGCACAGGGGCGTGCAACTAATGAAAAACTGTTTTTT. V gene TRBV9 combines with J gene TRBJ1-4, with TRBD1 matching 7 bases. CDR1 and CDR2 from the germline V gene are SGDLS and YYNGEE. V dropped 3 bases and J dropped 0; count of bases not matched to a gene: 5. The CDR3 is 16 residues long.

The CDR3 sequence: CASRRTGEGTEAFF. The CDR3, as DNA: TGTGCCAGTAGACGGACAGGGGAGGGCACTGAAGCTTTCTTT. This sequence joins TRBV19 and TRBJ1-1; 9 bases match TRBD1. CDR1 and CDR2 from the germline V gene are LNHDA and SQIVND (reference sequence). CDR3 length: 14 amino acids. After removal of 6 bases from V and 4 bases from J, the junction contained 6 bases not matched to a gene.

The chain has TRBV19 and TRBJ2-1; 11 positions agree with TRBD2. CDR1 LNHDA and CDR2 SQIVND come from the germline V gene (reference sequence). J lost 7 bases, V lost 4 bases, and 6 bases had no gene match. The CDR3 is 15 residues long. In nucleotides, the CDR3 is TGTGCCAGTAGTACCCTAGCGGGAGGATTTAATGAGCAGTTCTTC. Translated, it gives CASSTLAGGFNEQFF.

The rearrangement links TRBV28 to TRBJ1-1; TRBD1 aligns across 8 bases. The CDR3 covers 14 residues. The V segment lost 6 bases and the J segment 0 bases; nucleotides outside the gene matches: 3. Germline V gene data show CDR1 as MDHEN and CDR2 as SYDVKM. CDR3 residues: CASRTGDLNTEAFF. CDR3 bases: TGTGCCAGCAGGACAGGGGACCTGAACACTGAAGCTTTCTTT.

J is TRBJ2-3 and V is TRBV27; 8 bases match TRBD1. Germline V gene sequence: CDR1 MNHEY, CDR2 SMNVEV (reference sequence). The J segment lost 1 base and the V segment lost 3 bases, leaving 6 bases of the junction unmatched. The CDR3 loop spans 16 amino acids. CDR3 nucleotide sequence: TGTGCCAGCAGTTTGTTGCCAGGGGGCGGCACAGATACGCAGTATTTT. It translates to CASSLLPGGGTDTQYF.

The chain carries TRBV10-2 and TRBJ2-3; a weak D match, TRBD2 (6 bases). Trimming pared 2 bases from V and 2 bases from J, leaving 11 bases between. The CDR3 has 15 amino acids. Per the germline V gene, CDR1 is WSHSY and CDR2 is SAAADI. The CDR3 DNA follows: TGCGCCAGCAGTGAGGGTAGCGGACACACAGATACGCAGTATTTT. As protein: CASSEGSGHTDTQYF.

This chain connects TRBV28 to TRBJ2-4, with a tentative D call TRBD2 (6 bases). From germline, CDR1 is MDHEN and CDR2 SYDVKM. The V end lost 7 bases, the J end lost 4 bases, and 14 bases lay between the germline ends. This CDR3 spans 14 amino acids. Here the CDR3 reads CASIETGGKNIQYF. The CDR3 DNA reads TGTGCCAGCATCGAGACTGGAGGGAAAAACATTCAGTACTTC.

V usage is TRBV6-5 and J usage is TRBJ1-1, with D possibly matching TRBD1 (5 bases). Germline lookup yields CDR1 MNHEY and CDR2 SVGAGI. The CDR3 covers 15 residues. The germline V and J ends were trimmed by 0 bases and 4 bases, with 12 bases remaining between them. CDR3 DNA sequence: TGTGCCAGCAGTTACTCGGAGGGGCTGGGCACTGAAGCTTTCTTT. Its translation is CASSYSEGLGTEAFF.

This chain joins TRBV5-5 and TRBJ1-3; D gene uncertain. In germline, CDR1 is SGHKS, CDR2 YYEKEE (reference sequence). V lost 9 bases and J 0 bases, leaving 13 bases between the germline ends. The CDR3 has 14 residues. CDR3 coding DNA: TGTGCCACTCGGGAGGCCTACTCTGGAAACACCATATATTTT. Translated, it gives CATREAYSGNTIYF. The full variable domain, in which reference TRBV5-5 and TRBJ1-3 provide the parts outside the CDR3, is DAGVTQSPTHLIKTRGQQVTLRCSPISGHKSVSWYQQVLGQGPQFIFQYYEKEERGRGNFPDRFSARQFPNYSSELNVNALLLGDSALYLCATREAYSGNTIYFGEGSWLTVV.

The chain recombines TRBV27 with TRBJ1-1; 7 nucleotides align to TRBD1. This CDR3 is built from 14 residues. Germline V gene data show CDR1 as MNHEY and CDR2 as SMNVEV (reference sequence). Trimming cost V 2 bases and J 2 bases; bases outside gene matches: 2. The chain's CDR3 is CASSLNRGNTEAFF. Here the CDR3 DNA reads TGTGCCAGCAGTTTAAACAGGGGAAACACTGAAGCTTTCTTT.

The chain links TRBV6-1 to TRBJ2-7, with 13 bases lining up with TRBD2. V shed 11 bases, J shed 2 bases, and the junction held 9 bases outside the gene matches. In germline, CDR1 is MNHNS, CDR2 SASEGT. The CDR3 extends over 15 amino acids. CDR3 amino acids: CAGGLAGENTYEQYF. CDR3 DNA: TGTGCCGGTGGACTAGCGGGGGAGAACACCTACGAGCAGTACTTC.

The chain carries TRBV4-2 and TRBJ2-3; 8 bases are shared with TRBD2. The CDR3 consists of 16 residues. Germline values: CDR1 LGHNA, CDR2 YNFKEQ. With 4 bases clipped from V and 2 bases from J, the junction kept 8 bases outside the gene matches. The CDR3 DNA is TGTGCCAGCAGCCGCGTTTTAGCGGGAATCACAGATACGCAGTATTTT. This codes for CASSRVLAGITDTQYF.

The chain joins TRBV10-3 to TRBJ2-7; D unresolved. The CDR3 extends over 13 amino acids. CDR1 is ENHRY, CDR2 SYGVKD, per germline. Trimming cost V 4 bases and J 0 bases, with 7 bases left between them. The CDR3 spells CAISGAISYEQYF. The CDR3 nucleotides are TGTGCCATCAGTGGGGCCATCTCCTACGAGCAGTACTTC.

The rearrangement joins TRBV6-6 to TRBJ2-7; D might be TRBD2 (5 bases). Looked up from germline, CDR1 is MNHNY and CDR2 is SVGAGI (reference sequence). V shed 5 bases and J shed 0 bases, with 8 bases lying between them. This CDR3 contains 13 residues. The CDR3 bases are TGTGCCAGCAGTAGCGGTAACTCCTACGAGCAGTACTTC. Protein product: CASSSGNSYEQYF.